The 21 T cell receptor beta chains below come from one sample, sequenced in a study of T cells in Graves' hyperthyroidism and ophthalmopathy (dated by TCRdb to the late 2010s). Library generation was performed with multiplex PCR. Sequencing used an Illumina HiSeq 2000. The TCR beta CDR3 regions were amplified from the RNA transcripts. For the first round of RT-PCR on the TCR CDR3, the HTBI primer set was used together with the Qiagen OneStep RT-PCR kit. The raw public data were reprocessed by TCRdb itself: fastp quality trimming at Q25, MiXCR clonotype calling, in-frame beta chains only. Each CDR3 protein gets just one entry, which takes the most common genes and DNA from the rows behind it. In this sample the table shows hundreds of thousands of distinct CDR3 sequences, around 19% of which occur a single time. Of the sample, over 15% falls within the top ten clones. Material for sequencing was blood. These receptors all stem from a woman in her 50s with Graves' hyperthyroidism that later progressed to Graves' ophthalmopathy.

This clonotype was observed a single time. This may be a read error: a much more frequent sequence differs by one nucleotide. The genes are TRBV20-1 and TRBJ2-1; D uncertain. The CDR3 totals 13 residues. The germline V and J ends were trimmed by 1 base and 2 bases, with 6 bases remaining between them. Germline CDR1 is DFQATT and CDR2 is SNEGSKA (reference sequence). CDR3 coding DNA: TGCAGTGCTAGAGTCAGCCCCTACAATGAGCAGTTCTTC. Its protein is CSARVSPYNEQFF.

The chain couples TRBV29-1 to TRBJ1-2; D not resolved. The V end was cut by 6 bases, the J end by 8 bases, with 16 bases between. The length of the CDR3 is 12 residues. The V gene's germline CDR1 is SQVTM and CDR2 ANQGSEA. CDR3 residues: CSVRTPKRGYTF. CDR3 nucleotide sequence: TGCAGCGTGAGGACCCCGAAGCGAGGCTACACCTTC.

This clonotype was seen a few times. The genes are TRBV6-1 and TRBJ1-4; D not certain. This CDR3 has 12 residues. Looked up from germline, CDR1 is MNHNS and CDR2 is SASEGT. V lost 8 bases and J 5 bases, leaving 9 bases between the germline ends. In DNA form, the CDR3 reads TGTGCCAGCGGCAGCCGAAATGAAAAACTGTTTTTT. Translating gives CASGSRNEKLFF.

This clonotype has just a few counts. The CDR3 DNA is TGTGCCAGCCATCGGACAGGGGCGAATACCTACGAGCAGTACTTC. This encodes CASHRTGANTYEQYF. The chain couples TRBV7-9 to TRBJ2-7, with TRBD1 matching over 9 bases. The CDR3 covers 15 residues. CDR1 is SEHNR and CDR2 is FQNEAQ in the germline V gene (reference sequence). With 8 bases clipped from V and 2 bases from J, the junction kept 10 bases outside the gene matches.

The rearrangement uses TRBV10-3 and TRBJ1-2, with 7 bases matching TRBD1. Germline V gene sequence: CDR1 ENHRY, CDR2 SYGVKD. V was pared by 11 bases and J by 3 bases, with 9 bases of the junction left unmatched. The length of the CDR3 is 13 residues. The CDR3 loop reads CASRDSLDYGYTF. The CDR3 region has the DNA TGTGCCTCCCGGGACAGCCTCGACTATGGCTACACCTTC.

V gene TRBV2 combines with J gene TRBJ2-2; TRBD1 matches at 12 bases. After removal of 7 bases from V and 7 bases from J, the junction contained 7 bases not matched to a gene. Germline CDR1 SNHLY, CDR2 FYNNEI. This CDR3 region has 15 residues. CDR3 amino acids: CASNRDRGPVGELFF. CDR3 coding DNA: TGTGCCAGCAACCGGGACAGGGGGCCGGTCGGGGAGCTGTTTTTT.

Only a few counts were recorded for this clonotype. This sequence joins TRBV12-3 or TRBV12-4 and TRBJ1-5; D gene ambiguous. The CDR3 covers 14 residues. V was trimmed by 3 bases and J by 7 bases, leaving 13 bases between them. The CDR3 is CASSLEVGGQPQHF. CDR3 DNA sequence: TGTGCCAGCAGTTTGGAGGTTGGTGGGCAGCCCCAGCATTTT.

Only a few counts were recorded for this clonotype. In DNA form, the CDR3 reads TGCAGCGTTGGAATGACAGCCGGCCCGAGCAATCAGCCCCAGCATTTT. Translating it yields CSVGMTAGPSNQPQHF. The V call is TRBV29-1, the J call TRBJ1-5; a weak D match, TRBD1 (5 bases). V was shortened by 4 bases and J by 1 base, with 17 bases between the two germline ends. CDR1 SQVTM and CDR2 ANQGSEA come from the germline V gene. This CDR3 contains 16 residues.

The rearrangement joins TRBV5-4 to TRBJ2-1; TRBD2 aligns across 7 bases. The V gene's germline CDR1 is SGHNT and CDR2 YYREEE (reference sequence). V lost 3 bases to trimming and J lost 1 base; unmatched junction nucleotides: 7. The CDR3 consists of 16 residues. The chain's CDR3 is CASSSAAGPSYNEQFF. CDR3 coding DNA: TGTGCCAGCAGCTCAGCAGCGGGACCTTCCTACAATGAGCAGTTCTTC.

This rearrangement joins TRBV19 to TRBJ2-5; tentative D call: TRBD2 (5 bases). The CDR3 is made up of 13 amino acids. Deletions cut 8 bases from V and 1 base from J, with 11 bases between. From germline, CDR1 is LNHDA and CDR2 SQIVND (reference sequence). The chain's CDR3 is CASRERAQETQYF. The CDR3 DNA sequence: TGTGCCAGTCGCGAGAGGGCCCAAGAGACCCAGTACTTC.

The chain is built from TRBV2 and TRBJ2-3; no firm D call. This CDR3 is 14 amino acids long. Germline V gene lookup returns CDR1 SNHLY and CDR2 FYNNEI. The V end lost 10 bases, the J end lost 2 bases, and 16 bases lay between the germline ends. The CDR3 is CATTKGSFTDTQYF. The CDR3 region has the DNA TGTGCCACCACGAAGGGCAGTTTCACAGATACGCAGTATTTT. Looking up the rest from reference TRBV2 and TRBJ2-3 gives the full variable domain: EPEVTQTPSHQVTQMGQEVILRCVPISNHLYFYWYRQILGQKVEFLVSFYNNEISEKSEIFDDQFSVERPDGSNFTLKIRSTKLEDSAMYFCATTKGSFTDTQYFGPGTRLTVL.

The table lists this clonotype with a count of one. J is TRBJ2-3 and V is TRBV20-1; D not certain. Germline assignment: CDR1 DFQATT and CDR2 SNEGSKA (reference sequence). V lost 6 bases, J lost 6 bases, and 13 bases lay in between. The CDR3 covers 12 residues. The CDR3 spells CSALKRSDTQYF. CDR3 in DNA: TGCAGTGCCCTAAAAAGATCCGATACGCAGTATTTT.

The chain's CDR3 is CATSRRSRGSNQPQHF. CDR3 bases: TGTGCCACCAGCAGACGATCCCGGGGGAGCAATCAGCCCCAGCATTTT. The chain has TRBV15 and TRBJ1-5; possibly TRBD1 for D (5 bases). The length of the CDR3 is 16 residues. Trimming left V 2 bases short and J 1 base short, with 12 bases between. Germline CDR1 LNHNV, CDR2 YYDKDF (reference sequence).

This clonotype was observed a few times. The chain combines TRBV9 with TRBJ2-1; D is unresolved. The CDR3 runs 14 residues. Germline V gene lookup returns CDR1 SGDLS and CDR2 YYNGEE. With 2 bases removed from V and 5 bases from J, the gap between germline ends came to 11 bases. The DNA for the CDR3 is TGTGCCAGCAGCGTCGGACCGAGGAACAATGAGCAGTTCTTC. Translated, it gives CASSVGPRNNEQFF. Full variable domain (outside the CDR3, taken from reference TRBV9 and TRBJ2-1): DSGVTQTPKHLITATGQRVTLRCSPRSGDLSVYWYQQSLDQGLQFLIQYYNGEERAKGNILERFSAQQFPDLHSELNLSSLELGDSALYFCASSVGPRNNEQFFGPGTRLTVL.

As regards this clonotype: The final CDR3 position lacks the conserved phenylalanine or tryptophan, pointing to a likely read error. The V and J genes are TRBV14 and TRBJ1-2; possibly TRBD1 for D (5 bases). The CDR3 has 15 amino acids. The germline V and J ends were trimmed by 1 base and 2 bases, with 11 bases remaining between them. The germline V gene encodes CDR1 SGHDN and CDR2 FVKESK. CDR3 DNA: TGTGCCAGCAGCCAAGGTCCCCGACAGAACTATGGCTACACCATC. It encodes CASSQGPRQNYGYTI.

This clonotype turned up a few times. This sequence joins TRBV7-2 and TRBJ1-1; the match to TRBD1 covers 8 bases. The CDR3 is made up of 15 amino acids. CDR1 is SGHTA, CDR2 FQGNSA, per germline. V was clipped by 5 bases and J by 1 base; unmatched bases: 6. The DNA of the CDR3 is TGTGCCAGCAGCGAACAGGGGGGGGGGAACACTGAAGCTTTCTTT. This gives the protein CASSEQGGGNTEAFF.

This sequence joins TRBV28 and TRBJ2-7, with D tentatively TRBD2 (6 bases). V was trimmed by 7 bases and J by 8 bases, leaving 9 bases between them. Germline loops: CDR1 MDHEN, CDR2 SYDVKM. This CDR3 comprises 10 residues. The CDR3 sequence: CASIGRKQYF. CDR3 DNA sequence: TGTGCCAGCATTGGGAGGAAGCAGTACTTC.

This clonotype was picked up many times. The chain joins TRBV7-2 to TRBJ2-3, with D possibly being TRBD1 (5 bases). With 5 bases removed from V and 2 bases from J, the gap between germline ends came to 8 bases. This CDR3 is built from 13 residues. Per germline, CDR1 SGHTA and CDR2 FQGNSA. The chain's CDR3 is CASSPGFTDTQYF. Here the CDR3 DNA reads TGTGCCAGCAGCCCAGGGTTCACAGATACGCAGTATTTT.

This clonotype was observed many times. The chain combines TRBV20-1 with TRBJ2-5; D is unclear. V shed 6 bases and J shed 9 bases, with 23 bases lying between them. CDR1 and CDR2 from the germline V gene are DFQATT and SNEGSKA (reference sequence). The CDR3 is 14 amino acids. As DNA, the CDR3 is TGCAGTGCCAGCAGAGCGCTGCCGTTTGATGCCCAGTACTTC. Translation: CSASRALPFDAQYF.

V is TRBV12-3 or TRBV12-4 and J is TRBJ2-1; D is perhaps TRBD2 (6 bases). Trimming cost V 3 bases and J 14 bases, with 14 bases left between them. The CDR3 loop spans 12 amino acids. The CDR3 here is CASSLRGAREFF. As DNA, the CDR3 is TGTGCCAGCAGTTTGCGCGGGGCCCGGGAGTTCTTC.

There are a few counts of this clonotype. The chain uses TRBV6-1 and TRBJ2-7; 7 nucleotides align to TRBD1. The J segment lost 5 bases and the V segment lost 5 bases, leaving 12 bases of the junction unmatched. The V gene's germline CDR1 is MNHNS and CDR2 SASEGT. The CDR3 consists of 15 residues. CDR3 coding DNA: TGTGCCAGCAGTTTCTACAGGGGTGACGGCCACGAGCAGTACTTC. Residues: CASSFYRGDGHEQYF.